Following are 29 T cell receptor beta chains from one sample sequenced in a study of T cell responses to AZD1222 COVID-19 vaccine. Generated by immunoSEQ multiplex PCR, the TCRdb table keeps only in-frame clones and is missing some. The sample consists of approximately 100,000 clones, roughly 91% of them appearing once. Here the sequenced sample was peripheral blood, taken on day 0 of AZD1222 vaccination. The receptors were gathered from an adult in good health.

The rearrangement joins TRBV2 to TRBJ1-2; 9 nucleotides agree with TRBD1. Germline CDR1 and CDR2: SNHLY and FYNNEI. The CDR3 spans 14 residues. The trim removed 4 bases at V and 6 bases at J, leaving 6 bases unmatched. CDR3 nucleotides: TGTGCCAGCAGTGGCCAGACAGGGGGTCATGGCTACACCTTC. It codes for CASSGQTGGHGYTF.

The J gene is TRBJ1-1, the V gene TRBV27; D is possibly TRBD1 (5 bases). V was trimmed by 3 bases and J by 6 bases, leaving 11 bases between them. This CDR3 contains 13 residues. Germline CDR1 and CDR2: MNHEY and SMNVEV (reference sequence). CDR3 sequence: CASSFSGRAEAFF. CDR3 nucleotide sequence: TGTGCCAGCAGTTTTTCGGGGCGGGCTGAAGCTTTCTTT.

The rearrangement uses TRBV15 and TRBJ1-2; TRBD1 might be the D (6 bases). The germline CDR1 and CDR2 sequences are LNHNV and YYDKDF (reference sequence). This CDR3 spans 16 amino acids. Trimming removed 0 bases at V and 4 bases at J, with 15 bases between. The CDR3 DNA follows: TGTGCCACCAGCAGAGATCGGGGAGGGGGGAGCTATGGCTACACCTTC. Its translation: CATSRDRGGGSYGYTF.

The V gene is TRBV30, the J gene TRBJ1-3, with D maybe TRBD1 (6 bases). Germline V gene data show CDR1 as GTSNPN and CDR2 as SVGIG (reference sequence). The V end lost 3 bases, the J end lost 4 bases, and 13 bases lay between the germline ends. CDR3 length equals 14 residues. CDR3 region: CAWRRTVYGNTIYF. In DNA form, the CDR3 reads TGTGCCTGGAGAAGGACAGTCTACGGAAACACCATATATTTT.

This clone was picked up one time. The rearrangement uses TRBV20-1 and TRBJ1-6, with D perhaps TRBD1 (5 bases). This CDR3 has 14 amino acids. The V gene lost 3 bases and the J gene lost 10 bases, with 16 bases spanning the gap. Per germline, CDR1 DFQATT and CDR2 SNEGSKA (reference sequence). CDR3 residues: CSASESGVGSPLHF. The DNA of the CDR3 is TGCAGTGCTAGTGAGTCGGGGGTTGGATCACCCCTCCACTTT.

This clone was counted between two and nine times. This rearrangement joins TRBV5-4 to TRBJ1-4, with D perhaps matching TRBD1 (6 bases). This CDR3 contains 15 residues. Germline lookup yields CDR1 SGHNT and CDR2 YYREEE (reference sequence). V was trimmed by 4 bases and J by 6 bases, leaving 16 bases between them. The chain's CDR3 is CASSINRGSDEKLFF. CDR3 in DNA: TGTGCCAGCAGCATCAATAGGGGGTCGGATGAAAAACTGTTTTTT.

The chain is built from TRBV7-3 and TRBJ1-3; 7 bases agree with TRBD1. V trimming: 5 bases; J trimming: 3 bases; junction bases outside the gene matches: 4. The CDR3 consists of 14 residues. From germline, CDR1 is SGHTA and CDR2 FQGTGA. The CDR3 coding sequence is TGTGCCAGCAGCCCCGGGACAGATGGAAACACCATATATTTT. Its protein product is CASSPGTDGNTIYF. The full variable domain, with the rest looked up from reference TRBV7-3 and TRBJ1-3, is GAGVSQTPSNKVTEKGKYVELRCDPISGHTALYWYRQSLGQGPEFLIYFQGTGAADDSGLPNDRFFAVRPEGSVSTLKIQRTERGDSAVYLCASSPGTDGNTIYFGEGSWLTVV.

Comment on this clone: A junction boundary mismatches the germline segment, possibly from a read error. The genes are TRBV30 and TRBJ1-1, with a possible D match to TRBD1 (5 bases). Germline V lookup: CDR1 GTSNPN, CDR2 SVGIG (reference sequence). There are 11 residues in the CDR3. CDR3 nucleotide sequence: TGCTTGTCTGGGGGGAGCACTGAAGCTTTCTTT. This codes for CLSGGSTEAFF.

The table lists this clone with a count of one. The DNA of the CDR3 is TGTGCCAGCAGCCAAGCGGGGCGGGACAAGTCATACACCTTC. Protein: CASSQAGRDKSYTF. This chain links TRBV3-1 (or the pseudogene TRBV3-2) with TRBJ1-2, with D perhaps TRBD1 (6 bases). The CDR3 sequence is 14 residues long. The V and J ends lost 1 base and 11 bases respectively, with 17 bases between them. CDR1 and CDR2 from the germline V gene are LGHDT and YNNKEL (reference sequence).

The DNA for the CDR3 is TGTGCCAGCAGCGTAGGGACTAGCTACGAGCAGTACTTC. This encodes CASSVGTSYEQYF. The chain carries TRBV9 and TRBJ2-7; TRBD2 agrees at 7 bases. The CDR3 runs to 13 residues. With V trimmed by 0 bases and J by 3 bases, 0 bases remained unmatched. The germline V gene has CDR1 SGDLS and CDR2 YYNGEE.

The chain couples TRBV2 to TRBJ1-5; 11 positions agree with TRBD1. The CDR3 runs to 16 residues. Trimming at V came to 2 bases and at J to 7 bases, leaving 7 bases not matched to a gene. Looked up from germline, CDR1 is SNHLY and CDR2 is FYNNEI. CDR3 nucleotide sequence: TGTGCCAGCAGTGAAACGGGACAGGGGGTAGGACAGCCCCAGCATTTT. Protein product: CASSETGQGVGQPQHF.

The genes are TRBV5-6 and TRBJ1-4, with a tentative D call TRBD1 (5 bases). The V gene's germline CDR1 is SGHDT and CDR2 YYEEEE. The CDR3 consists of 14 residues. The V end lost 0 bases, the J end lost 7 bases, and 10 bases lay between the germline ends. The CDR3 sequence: CASSLVGVGEKLFF. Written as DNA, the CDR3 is TGTGCCAGCAGCTTGGTAGGGGTGGGTGAAAAACTGTTTTTT.

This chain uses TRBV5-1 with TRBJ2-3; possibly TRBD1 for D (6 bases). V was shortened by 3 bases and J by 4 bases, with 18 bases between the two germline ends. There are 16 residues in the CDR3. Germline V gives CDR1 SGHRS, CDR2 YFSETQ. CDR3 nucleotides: TGCGCCAGCAGCTCCGCGGTGGGATCAGGGGCAGATACGCAGTATTTT. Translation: CASSSAVGSGADTQYF.

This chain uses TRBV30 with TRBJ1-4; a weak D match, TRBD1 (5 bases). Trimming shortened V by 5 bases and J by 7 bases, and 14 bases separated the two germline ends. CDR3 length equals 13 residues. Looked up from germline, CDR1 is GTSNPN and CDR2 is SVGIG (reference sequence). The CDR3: CAWSIGASEKLFF. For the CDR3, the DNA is TGTGCCTGGTCAATCGGGGCGAGTGAAAAACTGTTTTTT.

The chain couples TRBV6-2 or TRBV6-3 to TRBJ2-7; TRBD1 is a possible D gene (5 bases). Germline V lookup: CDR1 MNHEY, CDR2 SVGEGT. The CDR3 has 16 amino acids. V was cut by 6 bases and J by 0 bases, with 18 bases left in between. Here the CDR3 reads CASSHRPVQGSYEQYF. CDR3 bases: TGTGCCAGCAGCCACCGCCCGGTTCAGGGCTCCTACGAGCAGTACTTC.

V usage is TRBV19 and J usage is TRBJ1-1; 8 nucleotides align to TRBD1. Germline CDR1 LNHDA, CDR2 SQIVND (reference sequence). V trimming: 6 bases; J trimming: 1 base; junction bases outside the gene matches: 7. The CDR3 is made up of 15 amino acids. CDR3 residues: CASRPRDRQNTEAFF. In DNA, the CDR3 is TGTGCCAGTAGGCCTCGGGACAGGCAGAACACTGAAGCTTTCTTT.

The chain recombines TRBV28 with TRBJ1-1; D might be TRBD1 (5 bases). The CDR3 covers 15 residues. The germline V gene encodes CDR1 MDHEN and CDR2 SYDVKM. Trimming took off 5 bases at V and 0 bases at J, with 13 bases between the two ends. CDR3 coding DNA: TGTGCCAGCAGTCTACCGACAGAGATGAACACTGAAGCTTTCTTT. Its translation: CASSLPTEMNTEAFF.

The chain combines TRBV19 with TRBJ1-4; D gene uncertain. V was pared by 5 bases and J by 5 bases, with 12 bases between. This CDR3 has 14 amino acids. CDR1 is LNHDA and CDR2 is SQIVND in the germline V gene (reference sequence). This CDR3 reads CASSRRAVNEKLFF. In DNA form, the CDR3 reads TGTGCCAGTAGTCGCCGGGCCGTGAATGAAAAACTGTTTTTT.

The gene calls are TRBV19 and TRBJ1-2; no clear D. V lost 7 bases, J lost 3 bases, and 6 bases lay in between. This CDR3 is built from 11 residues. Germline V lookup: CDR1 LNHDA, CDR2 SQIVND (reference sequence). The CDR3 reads CASTSDYGYTF. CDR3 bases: TGTGCCAGTACTTCAGACTATGGCTACACCTTC.

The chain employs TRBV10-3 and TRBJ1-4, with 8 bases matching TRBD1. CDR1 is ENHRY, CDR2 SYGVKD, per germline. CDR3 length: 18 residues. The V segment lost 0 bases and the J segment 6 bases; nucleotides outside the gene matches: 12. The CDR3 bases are TGTGCCATCAGTGAGTCGACACTTTCGGACAGGGAGGATGAAAAACTGTTTTTT. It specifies CAISESTLSDREDEKLFF.

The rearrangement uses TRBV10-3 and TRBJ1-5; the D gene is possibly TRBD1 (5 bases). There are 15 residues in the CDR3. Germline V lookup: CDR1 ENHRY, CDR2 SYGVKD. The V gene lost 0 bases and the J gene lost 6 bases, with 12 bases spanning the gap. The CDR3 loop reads CAISESLGVGQPQHF. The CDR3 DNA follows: TGTGCCATCAGTGAGTCGTTAGGGGTCGGTCAGCCCCAGCATTTT.

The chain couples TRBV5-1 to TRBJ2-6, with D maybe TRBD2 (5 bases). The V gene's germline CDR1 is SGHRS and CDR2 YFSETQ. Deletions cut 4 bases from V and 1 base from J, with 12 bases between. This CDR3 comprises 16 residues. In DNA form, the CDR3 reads TGCGCCAGCAGCCCCTCGGAGGCTTCTGGGGCCAACGTCCTGACTTTC. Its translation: CASSPSEASGANVLTF. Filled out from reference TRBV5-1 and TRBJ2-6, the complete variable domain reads KAGVTQTPRYLIKTRGQQVTLSCSPISGHRSVSWYQQTPGQGLQFLFEYFSETQRNKGNFPGRFSGRQFSNSRSEMNVSTLELGDSALYLCASSPSEASGANVLTFGAGSRLTVL.

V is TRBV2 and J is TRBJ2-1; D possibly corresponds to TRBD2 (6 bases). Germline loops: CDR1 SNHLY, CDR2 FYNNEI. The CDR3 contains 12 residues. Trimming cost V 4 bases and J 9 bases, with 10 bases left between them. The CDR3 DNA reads TGTGCCAGCAGTGGTAGCGGAAGTGAGCAGTTCTTC. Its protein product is CASSGSGSEQFF.

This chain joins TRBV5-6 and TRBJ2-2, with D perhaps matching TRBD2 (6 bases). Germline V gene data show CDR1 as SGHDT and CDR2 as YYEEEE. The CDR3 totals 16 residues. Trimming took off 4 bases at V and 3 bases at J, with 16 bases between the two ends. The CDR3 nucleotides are TGTGCCAGCAGCCAAGCGGGCCGGCGGGACACCGGGGAGCTGTTTTTT. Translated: CASSQAGRRDTGELFF.

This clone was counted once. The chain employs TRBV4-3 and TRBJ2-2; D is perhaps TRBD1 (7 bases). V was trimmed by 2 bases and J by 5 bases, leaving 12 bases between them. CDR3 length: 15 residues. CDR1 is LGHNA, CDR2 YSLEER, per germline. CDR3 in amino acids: CASSQSRGVTGELFF. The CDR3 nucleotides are TGCGCCAGCAGCCAATCCAGGGGGGTAACCGGGGAGCTGTTTTTT.

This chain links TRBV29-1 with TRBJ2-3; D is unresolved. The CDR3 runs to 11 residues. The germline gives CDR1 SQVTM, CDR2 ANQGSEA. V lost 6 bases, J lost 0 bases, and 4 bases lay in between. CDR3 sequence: CSVTSTDTQYF. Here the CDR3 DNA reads TGCAGCGTGACTAGCACAGATACGCAGTATTTT.

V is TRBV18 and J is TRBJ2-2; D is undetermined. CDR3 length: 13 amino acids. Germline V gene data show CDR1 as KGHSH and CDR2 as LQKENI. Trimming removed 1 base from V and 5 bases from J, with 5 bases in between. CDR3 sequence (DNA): TGTGCCAGCTCACCACAGACTACCGGGGAGCTGTTTTTT. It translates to CASSPQTTGELFF.

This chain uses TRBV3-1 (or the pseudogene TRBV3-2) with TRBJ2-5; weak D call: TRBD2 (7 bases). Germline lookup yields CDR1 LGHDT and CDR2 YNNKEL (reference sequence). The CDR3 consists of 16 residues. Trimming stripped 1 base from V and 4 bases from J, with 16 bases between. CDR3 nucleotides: TGTGCCAGCAGCCAAGTTCGGGGGGCAATGAGAGAGACCCAGTACTTC. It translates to CASSQVRGAMRETQYF.

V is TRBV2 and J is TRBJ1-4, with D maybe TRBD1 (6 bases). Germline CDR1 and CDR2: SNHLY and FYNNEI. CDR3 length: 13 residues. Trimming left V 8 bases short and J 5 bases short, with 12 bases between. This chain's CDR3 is CASSRGGNEKLFF. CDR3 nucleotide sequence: TGTGCCAGCTCAAGGGGGGGAAATGAAAAACTGTTTTTT.